A single sample is the source of the 3 T cell receptor beta chains below, sequenced in a study of T cell changes during pregnancy in multiple sclerosis. Here immunoSEQ multiplex PCR was the method, and the copy in TCRdb shows in-frame clones only, minus some. The sample contains about 37,000 clones, about nine tenths of which appear only once. This material consisted of CD4+ T cells from peripheral blood mononuclear cells, taken in the third trimester of pregnancy. The receptors were sampled from a female donor in good health, enrolled as a control in a pregnancy study.

V gene TRBV9 combines with J gene TRBJ2-3; 11 positions agree with TRBD2. Trimming removed 3 bases from V and 4 bases from J; junction bases left unmatched: 10. CDR1 SGDLS and CDR2 YYNGEE come from the germline V gene. This CDR3 region has 17 residues. This CDR3 is CASSDQPSGRWADTQYF. The CDR3 DNA follows: TGTGCCAGCAGCGACCAACCTAGCGGGAGGTGGGCAGATACGCAGTATTTT.

This clone was counted between two and nine times. The chain recombines TRBV5-1 with TRBJ2-7; D perhaps matches TRBD2 (5 bases). There are 15 residues in the CDR3. Trimming took 1 base from V and 5 from J, leaving 16 bases between them. Germline assignment: CDR1 SGHRS and CDR2 YFSETQ. CDR3 loop: CASSLFGVVGNEQYF. CDR3 in DNA: TGCGCCAGCAGCTTGTTCGGAGTAGTCGGGAACGAGCAGTACTTC.

The gene calls are TRBV6-6 and TRBJ2-7; perhaps TRBD1 as D (6 bases). The CDR3 covers 13 residues. Germline CDR1 reads MNHNY; CDR2 reads SVGAGI (reference sequence). V was pared by 6 bases and J by 12 bases, with 21 bases between. In nucleotides, the CDR3 is TGTGCCAGCAGCAGTGGGGGCCACTGGAGGCTGTACTTC. It codes for CASSSGGHWRLYF.